Each of the 12 T cell receptor beta chains below was sequenced from the same sample in a study of shared clonotypes between healthy human individuals. Assay: immunoSEQ multiplex PCR; the TCRdb copy retains only in-frame clones and omits some. The table lists roughly 110,000 clones, 68% of them singletons. The sample taken for sequencing was memory CD8+ T cells sorted from blood. Indicated subset: CD45RO+ cells pooled with CCR7-negative TemRA cells. The receptors were sampled from a woman under 40 in good health.

The chain is built from TRBV10-1 and TRBJ1-5, with TRBD1 identical over 10 bases. This CDR3 has 16 amino acids. Looked up from germline, CDR1 is WNHNN and CDR2 is SYGVQD (reference sequence). Trimming removed 5 bases from V and 6 bases from J; junction bases left unmatched: 10. CDR3 nucleotide sequence: TGCGCCAGCAGTCCGAGCGACAGGGGGCGTGGTCAGCCCCAGCATTTT. Translated, it gives CASSPSDRGRGQPQHF.

This clone occurred once. The chain employs TRBV15 and TRBJ2-5; D not certain. The DNA end is a closer match to TRBJ2-7, so the J assignment may be wrong. This CDR3 spans 12 amino acids. Germline CDR1 LNHNV, CDR2 YYDKDF (reference sequence). CDR3 nucleotides: TGTGCCACCAGCAGAGTACTAAGCGAGCAGTACTTC. Its protein product is CATSRVLSEQYF.

This clone was found many times. The V and J genes are TRBV27 and TRBJ2-7; D call uncertain. The CDR3 is 14 residues long. Trimming pared 0 bases from V and 2 bases from J, leaving 8 bases between. CDR1 MNHEY and CDR2 SMNVEV come from the germline V gene (reference sequence). The CDR3 nucleotides read TGTGCCAGCAGTTTATCGCAGTATCCCTACGAGCAGTACTTC. This gives the protein CASSLSQYPYEQYF.

The V and J genes are TRBV30 and TRBJ2-3, with TRBD2 matching 7 bases. CDR1 GTSNPN and CDR2 SVGIG come from the germline V gene (reference sequence). Trimming cost V 1 base and J 5 bases; bases outside gene matches: 0. The CDR3 has 12 residues. The CDR3 DNA follows: TGTGCCTGGAGTGGGGAGGGAGATACGCAGTATTTT. Encoded protein: CAWSGEGDTQYF. The full variable domain, its missing parts supplied by reference TRBV30 and TRBJ2-3, is SQTIHQWPATLVQPVGSPLSLECTVEGTSNPNLYWYRQAAGRGLQLLFYSVGIGQISSEVPQNLSASRPQDRQFILSSKKLLLSDSGFYLCAWSGEGDTQYFGPGTRLTVL.

The rearrangement joins TRBV7-2 to TRBJ2-5; perhaps TRBD2 as D (6 bases). CDR3 length: 17 amino acids. CDR1 is SGHTA and CDR2 is FQGNSA in the germline V gene. With 5 bases removed from V and 2 bases from J, the gap between germline ends came to 21 bases. The CDR3 sequence is CASSQKAGSFPQETQYF. The CDR3, as DNA: TGTGCCAGCAGCCAAAAGGCCGGGAGTTTTCCACAAGAGACCCAGTACTTC.

The gene calls are TRBV4-2 and TRBJ2-3; 7 nucleotides line up with TRBD2. The junction had 13 bases not matched to a gene; V was cut back by 3 bases and J by 7 bases. Germline loops: CDR1 LGHNA, CDR2 YNFKEQ. The CDR3 covers 16 residues. The CDR3 loop is CASSHHEYGEGNTQYF. CDR3 nucleotides: TGTGCCAGCAGCCATCACGAATACGGGGAGGGGAATACGCAGTATTTT.

The V call is TRBV28, the J call TRBJ2-1; 11 bases line up with TRBD1. This CDR3 is built from 13 residues. Looked up from germline, CDR1 is MDHEN and CDR2 is SYDVKM. J gave up 8 bases and V 8 bases, and 5 bases lay outside the gene matches. The CDR3 DNA sequence: TGTGCCAGCGGACAGGGGGCTCTCTATGAGCAGTTCTTC. It specifies CASGQGALYEQFF. Drawing the rest from reference TRBV28 and TRBJ2-1, the complete variable domain is DVKVTQSSRYLVKRTGEKVFLECVQDMDHENMFWYRQDPGLGLRLIYFSYDVKMKEKGDIPEGYSVSREKKERFSLILESASTNQTSMYLCASGQGALYEQFFGPGTRLTVL.

The rearrangement uses TRBV2 and TRBJ2-7; TRBD2 matches at 15 bases. V lost 6 bases to trimming and J lost 3 bases; unmatched junction nucleotides: 9. This CDR3 region has 17 residues. In germline, CDR1 is SNHLY, CDR2 FYNNEI. The CDR3 reads CASRRTSGRAFYYEQYF. The DNA for the CDR3 is TGTGCCAGCAGGAGGACTAGCGGGAGGGCCTTTTACTACGAGCAGTACTTC.

This clone was seen a handful of times. The V and J genes are TRBV7-2 and TRBJ2-1; 9 bases line up with TRBD2. V trimming: 5 bases; J trimming: 7 bases; junction bases outside the gene matches: 12. Germline assignment: CDR1 SGHTA and CDR2 FQGNSA. The CDR3 consists of 16 residues. The CDR3 reads CASSARGGRALNEQFF. For the CDR3, the DNA is TGTGCCAGCAGCGCAAGGGGCGGGAGGGCCCTAAATGAGCAGTTCTTC.

The rearrangement links TRBV5-1 to TRBJ2-3, with 8 bases identical to TRBD2. CDR3 length: 17 amino acids. V lost 1 base, J lost 0 bases, and 7 bases stayed unmatched. The germline V gene has CDR1 SGHRS and CDR2 YFSETQ. CDR3: CASSLPLADASTDTQYF. The CDR3 DNA sequence: TGCGCCAGCAGCTTGCCACTAGCGGACGCTAGCACAGATACGCAGTATTTT.

This clone was recorded a few times. This sequence joins TRBV2 and TRBJ1-2; D unclear. Trimming took 6 bases from V and 6 from J, leaving 17 bases between them. Germline V lookup: CDR1 SNHLY, CDR2 FYNNEI. The CDR3 is made up of 14 amino acids. The CDR3 DNA reads as TGTGCCAGCAGGGGCATAGGCCTCGCCAATGGCTACACCTTC. Residues: CASRGIGLANGYTF.

This clone was seen at least ten times. V is TRBV9 and J is TRBJ2-7; 12 nucleotides match TRBD2. The CDR3 runs 15 residues. Looked up from germline, CDR1 is SGDLS and CDR2 is YYNGEE. Unmatched junction bases numbered 1, after V lost 3 bases and J lost 0 bases. The CDR3, as DNA: TGTGCCAGCAGCGAGACTAGCGGGAGCTCCTACGAGCAGTACTTC. Its translation: CASSETSGSSYEQYF.